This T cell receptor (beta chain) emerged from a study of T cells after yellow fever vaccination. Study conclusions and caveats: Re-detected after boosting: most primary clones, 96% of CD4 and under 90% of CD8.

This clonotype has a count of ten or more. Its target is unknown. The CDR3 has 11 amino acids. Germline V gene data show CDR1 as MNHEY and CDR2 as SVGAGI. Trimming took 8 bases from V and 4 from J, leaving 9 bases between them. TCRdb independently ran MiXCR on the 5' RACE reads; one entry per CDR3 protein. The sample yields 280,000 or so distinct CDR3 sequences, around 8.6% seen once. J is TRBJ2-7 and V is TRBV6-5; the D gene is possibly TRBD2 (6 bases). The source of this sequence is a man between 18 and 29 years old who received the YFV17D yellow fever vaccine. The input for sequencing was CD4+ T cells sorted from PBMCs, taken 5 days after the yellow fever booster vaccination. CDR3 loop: CASGGTYEQYV. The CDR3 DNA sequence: TGTGCCAGCGGGGGGACTTACGAGCAGTACGTC.